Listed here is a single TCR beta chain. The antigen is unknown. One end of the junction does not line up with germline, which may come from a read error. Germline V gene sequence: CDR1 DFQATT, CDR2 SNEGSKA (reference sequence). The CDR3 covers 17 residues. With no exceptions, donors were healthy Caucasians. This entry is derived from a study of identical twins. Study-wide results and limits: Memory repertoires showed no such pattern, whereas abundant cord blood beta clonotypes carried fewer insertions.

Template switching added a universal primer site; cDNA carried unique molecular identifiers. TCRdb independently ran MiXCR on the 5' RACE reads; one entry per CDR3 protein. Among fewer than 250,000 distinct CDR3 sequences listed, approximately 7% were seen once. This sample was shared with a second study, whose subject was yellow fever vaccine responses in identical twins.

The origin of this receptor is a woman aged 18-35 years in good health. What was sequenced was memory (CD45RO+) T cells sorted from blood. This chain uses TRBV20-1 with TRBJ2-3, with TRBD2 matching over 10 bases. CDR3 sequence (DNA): TGCTGTGCTAGAGATCTAAGCGGGAGGGCTGCCACAGATACGCAGTATTTT. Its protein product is CCARDLSGRAATDTQYF.